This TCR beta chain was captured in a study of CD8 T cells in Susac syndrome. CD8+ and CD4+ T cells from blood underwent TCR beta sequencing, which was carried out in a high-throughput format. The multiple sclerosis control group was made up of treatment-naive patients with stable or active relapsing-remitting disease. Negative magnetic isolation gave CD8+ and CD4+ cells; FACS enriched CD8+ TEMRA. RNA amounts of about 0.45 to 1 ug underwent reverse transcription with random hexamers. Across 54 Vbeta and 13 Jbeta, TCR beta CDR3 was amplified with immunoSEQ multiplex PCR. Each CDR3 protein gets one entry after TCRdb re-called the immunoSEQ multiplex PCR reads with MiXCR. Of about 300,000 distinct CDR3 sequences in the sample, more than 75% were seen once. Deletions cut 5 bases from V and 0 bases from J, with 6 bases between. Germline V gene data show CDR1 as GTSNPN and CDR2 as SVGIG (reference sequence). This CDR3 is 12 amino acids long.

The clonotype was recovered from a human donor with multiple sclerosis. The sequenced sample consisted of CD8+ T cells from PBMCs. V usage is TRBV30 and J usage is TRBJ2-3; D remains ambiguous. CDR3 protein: CAWGSSTDTQYF. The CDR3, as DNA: TGTGCCTGGGGTTCGAGCACAGATACGCAGTATTTT.